Sequencing of this TCR beta chain was carried out in a study of cytomegalovirus exposure and HLA in healthy donors. Study observations and caveats: TCR beta V- and J-gene trimming was later associated with a missense DCLRE1C variant. Sequencing depth across donors, presence/absence analyses assumed, was roughly uniform.

The CDR3 contains 16 residues. Trimming cost V 0 bases and J 0 bases, with 9 bases left between them. Germline V gives CDR1 MNHEY, CDR2 SVGAGI. For this clone: Its antigen is undetermined.

It was with 60 Vbeta and 13 Jbeta primers that the PCR ran. Assay: immunoSEQ multiplex PCR; the TCRdb copy retains only in-frame clones and omits some. The profile shows more than 140,000 clones, roughly 81% of them singletons. The chain uses TRBV6-5 and TRBJ1-3; D gene ambiguous. The sequenced sample consisted of PBMCs. This TCR was sampled from a female donor in good health and CMV-seronegative. The CDR3 is CASSYSSLFSGNTIYF. The CDR3 region has the DNA TGTGCCAGCAGTTACTCGAGTTTGTTCTCTGGAAACACCATATATTTT.